What follows describes a single T cell receptor (beta chain). As originally analysed: Reference gene primer amplification gave nucleated cell count estimates. Method: immunoSEQ multiplex PCR; TCRdb's copy keeps in-frame clones and lacks some. D and trimming were read from the DNA, whereas the V and J calls and clone size are those reported in that table. The table records about 260,000 clones, around 90% of them present only once. This entry is derived from a study of blood T cell repertoires in COVID-19. Study overall: Donors in the United States, Italy and Spain gave samples during acute or convalescent COVID-19. PBMCs, B-cell-depleted T cells, or T cells provided the cDNA or gDNA that made up the material.

Sample: peripheral blood. The sequence derives from a human donor in a cohort sampled during active COVID-19.

DNA of the CDR3: TGTGCCATCAGTGCCGGGACACTCCCCCAGGGCTACACCTTC. It translates to CAISAGTLPQGYTF. This chain uses TRBV10-3 with TRBJ1-2, with a possible D match to TRBD1 (6 bases). CDR1 ENHRY and CDR2 SYGVKD come from the germline V gene. V lost 4 bases to trimming and J lost 8 bases, with 17 bases between them. This CDR3 region has 14 residues.